This entry lists 18 T cell receptor beta chains sequenced from one sample in a study of cytomegalovirus exposure and HLA in healthy donors. PCR involved 60 Vbeta and 13 Jbeta primers. The repertoire was sequenced with immunoSEQ multiplex PCR; TCRdb's copy has only in-frame clones and lacks some. The sample has roughly 60,000 clones; approximately 70% are singletons. Material for sequencing was PBMCs. Source of these receptors: a woman aged 55 to 70 in good health and CMV-seropositive.

The rearrangement joins TRBV9 to TRBJ2-5; TRBD1 might be the D (6 bases). The end of the DNA aligns better with TRBJ2-7, so the J call may be wrong. CDR3 length equals 15 residues. Germline CDR1 SGDLS, CDR2 YYNGEE. CDR3 DNA: TGTGCCAGCAGCGTAGCTCAAGGGGGATCCTACGAGCAGTACTTC. Its translation: CASSVAQGGSYEQYF.

The gene calls are TRBV6-1 and TRBJ1-2, with 7 bases lining up with TRBD1. J gave up 2 bases and V 5 bases, and 2 bases lay outside the gene matches. Per the germline V gene, CDR1 is MNHNS and CDR2 is SASEGT. The CDR3 sequence is 13 residues long. This CDR3 is CASSTTGNYGYTF. The DNA of the CDR3 is TGTGCCAGCAGTACGACAGGGAACTATGGCTACACCTTC.

Only one count was recorded for this clone. This chain joins TRBV6-1 and TRBJ1-2; 9 nucleotides agree with TRBD1. The CDR3 loop spans 16 amino acids. Losses at the gene ends were 3 bases for V and 1 base for J; bases not matched to a gene: 6. The germline V gene has CDR1 MNHNS and CDR2 SASEGT. This CDR3 reads CASSDFRTGDNYGYTF. For the CDR3, the DNA is TGTGCCAGCAGTGACTTTCGGACAGGGGATAACTATGGCTACACCTTC.

V and J are TRBV5-1 and TRBJ1-5; 8 bases agree with TRBD1. This CDR3 has 17 amino acids. The germline V gene has CDR1 SGHRS and CDR2 YFSETQ. The J segment lost 1 base and the V segment lost 4 bases, leaving 10 bases of the junction unmatched. This chain's CDR3 is CASSGQGSAGSNQPQHF. DNA of the CDR3: TGCGCCAGCAGCGGACAGGGATCCGCGGGGAGCAATCAGCCCCAGCATTTT.

The chain uses TRBV27 and TRBJ1-1; no clear D. Germline CDR1 is MNHEY and CDR2 is SMNVEV (reference sequence). V was shortened by 4 bases and J by 4 bases, with 10 bases between the two germline ends. CDR3 size: 13 residues. This CDR3 reads CASSSAAGTEAFF. CDR3 sequence (DNA): TGTGCCAGCAGTTCCGCGGCGGGCACTGAAGCTTTCTTT.

The V gene is TRBV2, the J gene TRBJ1-2; 9 nucleotides line up with TRBD1. J gave up 6 bases and V 10 bases, and 6 bases lay outside the gene matches. The CDR3 is made up of 12 amino acids. Germline-derived CDR1 and CDR2 are SNHLY and FYNNEI. This CDR3 is CANGQGWDGYTF. The CDR3 DNA sequence: TGTGCCAACGGACAGGGGTGGGATGGCTACACCTTC.

The table lists this clone with a few counts. This sequence joins TRBV5-8 and TRBJ1-2; D uncertain. The CDR3 runs to 13 residues. Trimming took off 4 bases at V and 5 bases at J, with 12 bases between the two ends. Germline V gene lookup returns CDR1 SGHTS and CDR2 YDEGEE. CDR3 DNA: TGTGCCAGCAGCCGTCGTCTGTCTTATGGCTACACCTTC. This gives the protein CASSRRLSYGYTF.

The chain joins TRBV29-1 to TRBJ2-2; 9 nucleotides agree with TRBD1. The length of the CDR3 is 16 residues. The germline V gene has CDR1 SQVTM and CDR2 ANQGSEA. Trimming cost V 4 bases and J 4 bases; bases outside gene matches: 10. CDR3 residues: CSVATGTGSSTGELFF. CDR3 bases: TGCAGCGTTGCGACTGGGACAGGGAGTAGCACCGGGGAGCTGTTTTTT.

This clone was counted once. The J gene is TRBJ2-7, the V gene TRBV7-9, with TRBD1 matching over 8 bases. With V trimmed by 5 bases and J by 2 bases, 11 bases remained unmatched. Germline V gives CDR1 SEHNR, CDR2 FQNEAQ (reference sequence). This CDR3 has 16 residues. The CDR3 spells CASSPAGQGLTYEQYF. The CDR3 bases are TGTGCCAGCAGCCCCGCTGGACAGGGTCTTACCTACGAGCAGTACTTC.

The V call is TRBV7-6, the J call TRBJ2-7, with TRBD1 matching 10 bases. V lost 5 bases to trimming and J lost 3 bases; unmatched junction nucleotides: 4. CDR1 and CDR2 from the germline V gene are SGHVS and FNYEAQ. The CDR3 loop spans 14 amino acids. CDR3 DNA sequence: TGTGCCAGCAGCGTCGGACAGGGGGGCTACGAGCAGTACTTC. It translates to CASSVGQGGYEQYF. Filled out from reference TRBV7-6 and TRBJ2-7, the complete variable domain reads GAGVSQSPRYKVTKRGQDVALRCDPISGHVSLYWYRQALGQGPEFLTYFNYEAQQDKSGLPNDRFSAERPEGSISTLTIQRTEQRDSAMYRCASSVGQGGYEQYFGPGTRLTVT.

This clone was recorded once. This sequence joins TRBV7-2 and TRBJ2-5, with 16 nucleotides matching TRBD2. Trimming removed 3 bases from V and 2 bases from J; junction bases left unmatched: 3. The germline CDR1 and CDR2 sequences are SGHTA and FQGNSA. The CDR3 runs 17 residues. CDR3 sequence reads: CASSLGLAGGPQETQYF. CDR3 DNA sequence: TGTGCCAGCAGCTTGGGACTAGCGGGGGGGCCACAAGAGACCCAGTACTTC. The full variable domain, completed using reference TRBV7-2 and TRBJ2-5, is GAGVSQSPSNKVTEKGKDVELRCDPISGHTALYWYRQSLGQGLEFLIYFQGNSAPDKSGLPSDRFSAERTGGSVSTLTIQRTQQEDSAVYLCASSLGLAGGPQETQYFGPGTRLLVL.

The V call is TRBV27, the J call TRBJ2-7, with a weak D call TRBD1 (6 bases). V was trimmed by 6 bases and J by 3 bases, leaving 15 bases between them. This CDR3 comprises 14 residues. Germline CDR1 is MNHEY and CDR2 is SMNVEV (reference sequence). Here the CDR3 DNA reads TGTGCCAGCAGACACCGGGACACCAACTACGAGCAGTACTTC. This codes for CASRHRDTNYEQYF.

V gene TRBV11-2 combines with J gene TRBJ2-6, with D possibly being TRBD2 (5 bases). This CDR3 has 16 amino acids. Trimming removed 1 base at V and 2 bases at J, with 9 bases between. Germline-derived CDR1 and CDR2 are SGHAT and FQNNGV. The CDR3 spells CASSLGMGAGANVLTF. The CDR3 DNA is TGTGCCAGCAGCTTAGGGATGGGAGCTGGGGCCAACGTCCTGACTTTC.

CDR3 in amino acids: CASSQDVAGINTGELFF. The CDR3 bases are TGCGCCAGCAGCCAAGATGTTGCGGGGATTAACACCGGGGAGCTGTTTTTT. This chain connects TRBV4-3 to TRBJ2-2; D is possibly TRBD2 (6 bases). Per germline, CDR1 LGHNA and CDR2 YSLEER. The length of the CDR3 is 17 residues. Trimming removed 0 bases from V and 2 bases from J, with 13 bases in between.

This clone appeared once. The V and J genes are TRBV27 and TRBJ2-1; 7 bases are shared with TRBD1. The junction had 3 bases not matched to a gene; V was cut back by 3 bases and J by 1 base. The CDR3 runs to 15 residues. CDR1 is MNHEY, CDR2 SMNVEV, per germline (reference sequence). CDR3 DNA: TGTGCCAGCAGTTTCGGGACAGCATCCTACAATGAGCAGTTCTTC. It yields the protein CASSFGTASYNEQFF.

This rearrangement joins TRBV5-4 to TRBJ2-7, with D perhaps matching TRBD1 (5 bases). The length of the CDR3 is 16 residues. Per the germline V gene, CDR1 is SGHNT and CDR2 is YYREEE (reference sequence). Trimming pared 6 bases from V and 0 bases from J, leaving 19 bases between. The CDR3 DNA reads as TGTGCCAGCACCCAGGGTGGTTCAGGGTACTCCTACGAGCAGTACTTC. This translates into CASTQGGSGYSYEQYF.

V and J are TRBV6-5 and TRBJ2-5; 9 bases align to TRBD2. The CDR3 covers 12 residues. Germline V lookup: CDR1 MNHEY, CDR2 SVGAGI. With 6 bases clipped from V and 4 bases from J, the junction kept 0 bases outside the gene matches. CDR3 DNA: TGTGCCAGCAGGGGACTAGCAGAGACCCAGTACTTC. Translating it yields CASRGLAETQYF.

The chain uses TRBV19 and TRBJ2-6, with D perhaps TRBD1 (5 bases). The CDR3 consists of 17 residues. Germline lookup yields CDR1 LNHDA and CDR2 SQIVND (reference sequence). V dropped 4 bases and J dropped 0 bases, with 13 bases sitting between them. The CDR3 sequence is CASSTPRQRSGANVLTF. In DNA, the CDR3 is TGTGCCAGTAGTACCCCAAGACAGCGCTCTGGGGCCAACGTCCTGACTTTC.